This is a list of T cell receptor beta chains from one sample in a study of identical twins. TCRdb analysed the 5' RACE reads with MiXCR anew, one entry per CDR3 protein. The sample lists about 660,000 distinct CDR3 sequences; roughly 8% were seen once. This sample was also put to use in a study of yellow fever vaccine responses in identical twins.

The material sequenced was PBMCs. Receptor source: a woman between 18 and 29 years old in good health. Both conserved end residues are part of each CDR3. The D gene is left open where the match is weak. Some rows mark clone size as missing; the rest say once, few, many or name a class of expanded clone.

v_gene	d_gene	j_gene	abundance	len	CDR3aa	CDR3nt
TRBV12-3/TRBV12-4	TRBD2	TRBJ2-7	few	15	CASRRTSGSSYEQYF	TGTGCCAGCAGACGGACTAGCGGTAGCTCCTACGAGCAGTACTTC
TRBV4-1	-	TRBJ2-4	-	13	CASSQTRGQANVF	TGCGCCAGCAGCCAAACCCGGGGGCAGGCCAATGTCTTC
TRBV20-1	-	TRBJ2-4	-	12	CSARDLGGIQYF	TGCAGTGCTAGAGATCTGGGAGGCATTCAGTACTTC
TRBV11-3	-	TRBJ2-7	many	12	CASSFPGTKQYF	TGTGCCAGCAGCTTCCCCGGAACGAAGCAGTACTTC
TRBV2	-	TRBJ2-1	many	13	CASGTGPYNEQFF	TGTGCCAGTGGAACAGGGCCCTACAATGAGCAGTTCTTC
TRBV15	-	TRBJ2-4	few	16	CATSISGGKAKNIQYF	TGTGCCACCAGCATCTCTGGAGGGAAGGCCAAAAACATTCAGTACTTC
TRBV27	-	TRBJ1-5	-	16	CASSLQFERSNQPQHF	TGTGCCAGCAGTTTACAGTTTGAGAGGAGCAATCAGCCCCAGCATTTT
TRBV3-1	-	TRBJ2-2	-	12	CASSQLSGELFF	TGTGCCAGCAGCCAACTCTCCGGGGAGCTGTTTTTT
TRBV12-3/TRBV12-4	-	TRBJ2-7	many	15	CASSFIGDRNYEQYF	TGTGCCAGCAGTTTCATTGGCGACAGGAACTACGAGCAGTACTTC
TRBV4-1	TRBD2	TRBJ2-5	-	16	CASSQDKLAGQETQYF	TGCGCCAGCAGCCAAGATAAGCTAGCGGGCCAAGAGACCCAGTACTTC
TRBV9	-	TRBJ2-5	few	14	CASSVGILGETQYF	TGTGCCAGCAGCGTAGGTATCTTGGGGGAGACCCAGTACTTC
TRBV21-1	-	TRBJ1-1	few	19	CASSKSHRQGALGNTEAFF	TGTGCCAGCAGCAAATCCCACCGACAGGGGGCGCTTGGGAACACTGAAGCTTTCTTT
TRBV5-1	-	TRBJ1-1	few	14	CASSFTVLDTEAFF	TGCGCCAGCAGCTTCACGGTTCTGGACACTGAAGCTTTCTTT
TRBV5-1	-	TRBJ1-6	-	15	CASSLGTGRNSPLHF	TGCGCCAGCAGCTTGGGAACGGGGCGGAATTCACCCCTCCACTTT
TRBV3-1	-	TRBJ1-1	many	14	CASSQKQVNTEAFF	TGTGCCAGCAGCCAAAAACAGGTTAACACTGAAGCTTTCTTT
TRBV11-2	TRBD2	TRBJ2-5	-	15	CASTGATSGGETQYF	TGTGCCAGCACCGGGGCCACTAGCGGGGGTGAGACCCAGTACTTC
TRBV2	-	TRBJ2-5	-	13	CASRSAFQETQYF	TGTGCCAGCCGGTCGGCGTTCCAAGAGACCCAGTACTTC
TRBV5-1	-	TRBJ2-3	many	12	CASSVGQQTQYF	TGCGCCAGCAGCGTAGGACAGCAGACGCAGTATTTT
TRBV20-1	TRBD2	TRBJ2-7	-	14	CCAPPKAGGSEQYF	TGCTGTGCTCCACCTAAGGCGGGAGGGTCCGAGCAGTACTTC
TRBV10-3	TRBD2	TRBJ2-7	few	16	CAISDTTGGGRYEQYF	TGTGCCATCAGTGACACTACTGGCGGGGGGAGATACGAGCAGTACTTC
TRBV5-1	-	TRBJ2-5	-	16	CASSPRWGGEGETQYF	TGCGCCAGCAGCCCCAGGTGGGGCGGGGAAGGGGAGACCCAGTACTTC
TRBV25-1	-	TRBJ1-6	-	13	CASSDRAESPLHF	TGTGCCAGCAGTGACAGGGCTGAGTCACCCCTCCACTTT
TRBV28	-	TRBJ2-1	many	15	CASSLIFGSSNEQFF	TGTGCCAGCAGTTTGATATTCGGGAGTAGTAATGAGCAGTTCTTC
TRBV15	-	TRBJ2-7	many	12	CATSRDAYEQYF	TGTGCCACCAGCAGAGATGCTTACGAGCAGTACTTC